A selection of T cell receptor beta chains follows, all from one sample in a study of T-cell reconstitution after alpha-beta-depleted transplantation in children. TCRdb itself ran the PCR reads through MiXCR, one entry per CDR3 protein. The profile shows 140,000 to 150,000 distinct CDR3 sequences, 8.8% of them singletons. Sequences were derived from PBMCs, mostly from graft donor cells, sampled 180 days after TCRalphabeta/CD19-depleted stem cell transplant. All receptors derive from a female patient aged 2-15 years who had a stem cell transplant for congenital amegakaryocytic thrombocytopenia, so the T cells may come from the graft donor. Each CDR3 is given with its conserved first and last residue. The D gene is left open where the match is weak. Clone size is given for some rows only: seen once, a few or many times, or a class if the clone is expanded.

v_call,d_call,clone_size,j_call,cdr3_aa,cdr3_nt
TRBV19,NA,few,TRBJ1-3,CASSMGQLGNTIYF,TGTGCCAGTAGTATGGGGCAGCTTGGAAACACCATATATTTT
TRBV10-3,TRBD2,many,TRBJ2-3,CAISRNSGERTDTQYF,TGTGCCATCAGTAGGAATAGCGGGGAACGCACAGATACGCAGTATTTT
TRBV5-1,NA,many,TRBJ1-3,CASSRTGLGIGGNTIYF,TGCGCCAGCAGCCGGACTGGTCTCGGGATCGGAGGAAACACCATATATTTT
TRBV9,NA,many,TRBJ2-5,CASSVELAQETQYF,TGTGCCAGCAGCGTAGAACTAGCCCAAGAGACCCAGTACTTC
TRBV4-1,NA,few,TRBJ2-7,CASSQEVYGAYEQYF,TGCGCCAGCAGCCAAGAAGTCTACGGTGCGTACGAGCAGTACTTC
TRBV7-9,TRBD2,NA,TRBJ2-3,CASSATPVAGFTDTQYF,TGTGCCAGCAGCGCAACGCCCGTAGCGGGGTTCACAGATACGCAGTATTTT
TRBV6-1,NA,NA,TRBJ1-2,CATQSGVPGNYGYTF,TGTGCCACCCAGAGTGGGGTTCCGGGGAACTATGGCTACACCTTC
TRBV12-3/TRBV12-4,NA,many,TRBJ1-5,CASSLAKRGSQPQHF,TGTGCCAGCAGTTTAGCGAAAAGAGGGAGTCAGCCCCAGCATTTT
TRBV20-1,TRBD1,many,TRBJ2-1,CSASRDRVDEQFF,TGCAGTGCTAGCAGGGACAGGGTCGATGAGCAGTTCTTC
TRBV20-1,NA,many,TRBJ1-4,CSANWGQGGEKLFF,TGCAGTGCTAATTGGGGCCAGGGAGGCGAAAAACTGTTTTTT
TRBV6-2/TRBV6-3,NA,few,TRBJ1-2,CASSYIGTSNYGYTF,TGTGCCAGCAGTTACATCGGGACTTCCAACTATGGCTACACCTTC
TRBV7-6,NA,many,TRBJ1-1,CASSPGRGDTEAFF,TGTGCCAGCAGCCCTGGGCGGGGGGACACTGAAGCTTTCTTT
TRBV11-3,NA,NA,TRBJ2-2,CASSHSGFSSTGELFF,TGTGCCAGCAGTCATTCCGGGTTTTCAAGCACCGGGGAGCTGTTTTTT
TRBV6-5,NA,many,TRBJ1-3,CASSPPTWEWSSTPWPSGNTIYF,TGTGCCAGCAGTCCACCTACCTGGGAATGGTCGTCGACTCCATGGCCCTCTGGAAACACCATATATTTT
TRBV9,NA,many,TRBJ1-1,CASSVVANTEAFF,TGTGCCAGCAGCGTAGTAGCGAACACTGAAGCTTTCTTT
TRBV20-1,TRBD2,few,TRBJ2-5,CSARLAGWQETQYF,TGCAGTGCCAGACTAGCGGGTTGGCAAGAGACCCAGTACTTC
TRBV12-3/TRBV12-4,NA,few,TRBJ2-1,CASSSNRVRSYNEQFF,TGTGCCAGCAGCTCTAACAGGGTTCGCTCCTACAATGAGCAGTTCTTC
TRBV5-4,NA,NA,TRBJ2-7,CASSYGTGANYEQYF,TGTGCCAGCAGCTACGGAACGGGAGCCAACTACGAGCAGTACTTC
TRBV20-1,NA,many,TRBJ2-2,CSARRGAGELFF,TGCAGTGCTAGGAGGGGGGCCGGGGAGCTGTTTTTT
TRBV20-1,TRBD1,few,TRBJ1-5,CSLNEWGAGGDQPQHF,TGCAGTCTAAACGAATGGGGGGCAGGGGGGGATCAGCCCCAGCATTTT
TRBV20-1,TRBD2,many,TRBJ2-2,CSASRTSGRKMNTGELFF,TGCAGTGCTAGTAGGACTAGCGGGAGGAAGATGAACACCGGGGAGCTGTTTTTT
TRBV5-6,NA,many,TRBJ2-4,CASSLGDIQYF,TGTGCCAGCAGCTTGGGGGACATTCAGTACTTC
TRBV20-1,NA,NA,TRBJ1-3,CSATDRWSNTIYF,TGCAGTGCTACCGACAGATGGTCAAACACCATATATTTT
TRBV20-1,NA,few,TRBJ2-3,CSASLHASTDTQYF,TGCAGTGCTAGCCTCCATGCTAGCACAGATACGCAGTATTTT
TRBV30,NA,few,TRBJ1-2,CAWSVDGPLVGYTF,TGTGCCTGGAGTGTAGACGGACCCCTGGTTGGCTACACCTTC
TRBV30,TRBD2,few,TRBJ2-7,CAWRGSSGRSEQYF,TGTGCCTGGAGAGGATCTAGCGGGAGAAGCGAGCAGTACTTC
TRBV28,TRBD1,NA,TRBJ1-2,CASTVTGVGQGHGYTF,TGTGCCAGCACTGTCACGGGGGTGGGACAGGGCCATGGCTACACCTTC
TRBV29-1,TRBD1,many,TRBJ1-2,CSVDHRTGDMGYGYTF,TGCAGCGTTGATCATCGGACAGGGGACATGGGCTATGGCTACACCTTC
TRBV15,NA,many,TRBJ2-3,CATSRVADTQYF,TGTGCCACCAGCAGAGTGGCGGATACGCAGTATTTT
TRBV19,NA,few,TRBJ2-5,CASSMGGIQETQYF,TGTGCCAGTAGTATGGGCGGTATCCAAGAGACCCAGTACTTC
TRBV18,NA,NA,TRBJ2-5,CASSASGQETQYF,TGTGCCAGCTCAGCCTCCGGCCAGGAGACCCAGTACTTC
TRBV12-3/TRBV12-4,NA,many,TRBJ2-2,CASTDTGELFF,TGTGCCAGCACCGACACCGGGGAGCTGTTTTTT
TRBV28,NA,NA,TRBJ2-2,CATFRTPTGELFF,TGTGCCACCTTCCGGACACCTACCGGGGAGCTGTTTTTT
TRBV5-1,NA,NA,TRBJ1-1,CASSFPGLTEAFF,TGCGCCAGCAGCTTCCCGGGGCTCACTGAAGCTTTCTTT
TRBV7-8,TRBD2,many,TRBJ2-5,CASSPWGEGGQETQYF,TGTGCCAGCAGTCCTTGGGGGGAGGGAGGCCAAGAGACCCAGTACTTC
TRBV3-1,NA,many,TRBJ2-1,CASSQDRAINEQFF,TGTGCCAGCAGCCAAGATAGAGCGATCAATGAGCAGTTCTTC
TRBV12-3/TRBV12-4,TRBD2,NA,TRBJ2-4,CTSSSRTSGRAGGNIQYF,TGTACCAGCAGTTCGAGGACTAGCGGGAGGGCCGGGGGAAACATTCAGTACTTC
TRBV7-9,NA,many,TRBJ2-7,CAEQVSHSYEQYF,TGTGCCGAACAGGTTTCTCACTCCTACGAGCAGTACTTC
TRBV2,TRBD2,many,TRBJ2-3,CASSGLAGGPTDTQYF,TGTGCCAGCAGTGGACTAGCGGGGGGACCGACAGATACGCAGTATTTT
TRBV20-1,TRBD2,few,TRBJ2-7,CRLEAETSGRSPNEQYF,TGCAGGCTGGAGGCCGAGACTAGCGGGCGGTCTCCAAACGAGCAGTACTTC
TRBV14,NA,many,TRBJ2-5,CASSQAGETQYF,TGTGCCAGCAGCCAAGCGGGGGAGACCCAGTACTTC
TRBV29-1,NA,many,TRBJ1-5,CSVEGPGASQPQHF,TGCAGCGTTGAAGGCCCAGGGGCAAGTCAGCCCCAGCATTTT
TRBV20-1,TRBD1,few,TRBJ2-7,CSAISGGNSYEQYF,TGCAGTGCTATATCAGGGGGTAACTCCTACGAGCAGTACTTC
TRBV5-1,NA,many,TRBJ1-1,CASSSDGHGTEAFF,TGCGCCAGCAGCTCTGATGGGCACGGCACTGAAGCTTTCTTT
TRBV9,NA,many,TRBJ2-1,CASSKGGGKYNEQFF,TGTGCCAGCAGCAAAGGGGGGGGAAAGTACAATGAGCAGTTCTTC